A single sample gave rise to the 17 T cell receptor beta chains below, sequenced in a study of PD-1 blockade in classical Hodgkin lymphoma. The table came from immunoSEQ multiplex PCR; TCRdb's copy has only in-frame clones and leaves some out. The table has around 24,000 clones, around 67% seen once. Each of the patients experienced relapse following autologous stem cell transplantation, and their brentuximab vedotin exposure differed. Sequencing used peripheral blood mononuclear cells (PBMCs), obtained before the second cycle of nivolumab. Receptors originate from a human donor with classical Hodgkin lymphoma.

The rearrangement links TRBV5-4 to TRBJ2-3, with TRBD2 as a possible D gene (7 bases). Trimming took 2 bases from V and 2 from J, leaving 9 bases between them. The CDR3 totals 14 residues. The germline V gene encodes CDR1 SGHNT and CDR2 YYREEE (reference sequence). The CDR3 is CASSFRGATDTQYF. CDR3 in DNA: TGTGCCAGCAGCTTTCGGGGGGCCACAGATACGCAGTATTTT.

The CDR3 DNA reads TGTGCCAGCCATTTTTTTTCTACTACCGGGACTTTATATGGCTACACCTTC. This codes for CASHFFSTTGTLYGYTF. The chain recombines TRBV27 with TRBJ1-2; D is perhaps TRBD1 (5 bases). Germline CDR1 reads MNHEY; CDR2 reads SMNVEV (reference sequence). The V end lost 8 bases, the J end lost 5 bases, and 27 bases lay between the germline ends. CDR3 length equals 17 residues.

The V call is TRBV11-2, the J call TRBJ2-3; D might be TRBD2 (6 bases). Trimming cost V 3 bases and J 0 bases, with 10 bases left between them. The CDR3 runs 15 residues. Per the germline V gene, CDR1 is SGHAT and CDR2 is FQNNGV. DNA of the CDR3: TGTGCCAGCAGCTTGGAGGGGACTAGCACAGATACGCAGTATTTT. Translated: CASSLEGTSTDTQYF.

The chain is built from TRBV5-4 and TRBJ2-1, with D possibly being TRBD1 (6 bases). The CDR3 is 15 amino acids. The V gene's germline CDR1 is SGHNT and CDR2 YYREEE (reference sequence). Trimming shortened V by 1 base and J by 1 base, and 9 bases separated the two germline ends. DNA of the CDR3: TGTGCCAGCAGCTTGCGACAGGAATCCTACAATGAGCAGTTCTTC. It specifies CASSLRQESYNEQFF.

V gene TRBV29-1 combines with J gene TRBJ2-3; 7 bases map to TRBD2. This CDR3 spans 14 amino acids. From germline, CDR1 is SQVTM and CDR2 ANQGSEA. V was clipped by 6 bases and J by 5 bases; unmatched bases: 11. The DNA for the CDR3 is TGCAGCGTCCCGGGCGGCGGGAGTAAAGATACGCAGTATTTT. It encodes CSVPGGGSKDTQYF.

This sequence joins TRBV28 and TRBJ2-7, with 8 bases aligning to TRBD2. CDR3 length: 13 amino acids. Germline V gene sequence: CDR1 MDHEN, CDR2 SYDVKM. With 3 bases clipped from V and 3 bases from J, the junction kept 1 base outside the gene matches. This CDR3 reads CASSFSGVYEQYF. The CDR3 coding sequence is TGTGCCAGCAGTTTTAGCGGGGTCTACGAGCAGTACTTC.

J is TRBJ1-2 and V is TRBV28, with TRBD1 matching 7 bases. The CDR3 covers 14 residues. Germline CDR1 and CDR2: MDHEN and SYDVKM. Germline trimming cut 3 bases from V and 6 bases from J; bases unmatched to any gene: 7. CDR3 in DNA: TGTGCCAGCAGTTTGGAGGGGGCCCACCATGGCTACACCTTC. It yields the protein CASSLEGAHHGYTF.

This clone was recorded a few times. The rearrangement links TRBV15 to TRBJ1-3, with D possibly TRBD1 on 5 matching bases. Deletions cut 3 bases from V and 4 bases from J, with 16 bases between. This CDR3 contains 16 residues. Germline CDR1 is LNHNV and CDR2 is YYDKDF (reference sequence). The CDR3 loop reads CATSSNKGLMGNTIYF. For the CDR3, the DNA is TGTGCCACCAGCAGCAACAAGGGGTTGATGGGAAACACCATATATTTT.

The chain combines TRBV28 with TRBJ2-7, with D perhaps TRBD1 (5 bases). V was pared by 0 bases and J by 5 bases, with 11 bases between. CDR1 is MDHEN, CDR2 SYDVKM, per germline. CDR3 length: 14 amino acids. This CDR3 reads CASSLWSGNHEQYF. CDR3 in DNA: TGTGCCAGCAGTTTATGGTCAGGGAACCACGAGCAGTACTTC.

This CDR3 reads CASSWGERYGYTF. DNA of the CDR3: TGTGCCAGCAGCTGGGGAGAGCGGTATGGCTACACCTTC. The genes are TRBV7-9 and TRBJ1-2; D is unclear. The germline V gene encodes CDR1 SEHNR and CDR2 FQNEAQ (reference sequence). Trimming shortened V by 4 bases and J by 5 bases, and 11 bases separated the two germline ends. The CDR3 is 13 residues long.

The chain has TRBV6-5 and TRBJ1-1; 7 bases map to TRBD1. The CDR3 has 15 amino acids. After removal of 2 bases from V and 9 bases from J, the junction contained 12 bases not matched to a gene. Germline lookup yields CDR1 MNHEY and CDR2 SVGAGI. Here the CDR3 DNA reads TGTGCCAGCAGTTACGAGGGGGCAAAGGGAAAGAAAGCTTTCTTT. This translates into CASSYEGAKGKKAFF.

The gene calls are TRBV28 and TRBJ2-3, with a possible D match to TRBD1 (6 bases). The CDR3 is made up of 15 amino acids. V shed 5 bases and J shed 1 base, with 13 bases lying between them. Germline V lookup: CDR1 MDHEN, CDR2 SYDVKM. CDR3 sequence: CASSPQGLGTDTQYF. DNA of the CDR3: TGTGCCAGCAGTCCACAGGGCCTCGGCACAGATACGCAGTATTTT.

V is TRBV6-1 and J is TRBJ1-1; the D is unclear. CDR1 MNHNS and CDR2 SASEGT come from the germline V gene. V was pared by 1 base and J by 3 bases, with 15 bases between. The CDR3 extends over 16 amino acids. CDR3 nucleotide sequence: TGTGCCAGCAGTGAAGTCAAGCCGAGAAAGGACACTGAAGCTTTCTTT. Translated, it gives CASSEVKPRKDTEAFF.

The chain uses TRBV6-4 and TRBJ2-2, with a possible D match to TRBD2 (6 bases). Per germline, CDR1 MRHNA and CDR2 SNTAGT. V lost 3 bases to trimming and J lost 4 bases, with 12 bases between them. The CDR3 extends over 15 amino acids. CDR3 in DNA: TGTGCCAGCAGTGATCCGGGGGAACGCACCGGGGAGCTGTTTTTT. Translation: CASSDPGERTGELFF.

The gene calls are TRBV5-4 and TRBJ2-3; D is uncertain. Trimming shortened V by 0 bases and J by 7 bases, and 12 bases separated the two germline ends. Germline V gene data show CDR1 as SGHNT and CDR2 as YYREEE (reference sequence). The CDR3 extends over 14 amino acids. CDR3 region: CASSLDPALNTQYF. CDR3 bases: TGTGCCAGCAGCTTGGACCCAGCCCTAAATACGCAGTATTTT.

V gene TRBV11-2 combines with J gene TRBJ2-5; D tentatively fits TRBD1 or TRBD2 (5 bases each). The germline gives CDR1 SGHAT, CDR2 FQNNGV. This CDR3 is built from 17 residues. The V gene lost 5 bases and the J gene lost 2 bases, with 21 bases spanning the gap. The chain's CDR3 is CASSPRGRRVFQETQYF. CDR3 DNA sequence: TGTGCCAGCAGCCCAAGGGGACGGAGAGTTTTTCAAGAGACCCAGTACTTC.

The chain links TRBV28 to TRBJ2-5, with D perhaps matching TRBD2 (5 bases). The CDR3 runs to 13 residues. V lost 5 bases to trimming and J lost 0 bases, with 7 bases between them. CDR1 and CDR2 (germline): MDHEN, SYDVKM. The CDR3 reads CASSLSDQETQYF. The CDR3 nucleotides read TGTGCCAGCAGTCTTAGCGACCAAGAGACCCAGTACTTC.